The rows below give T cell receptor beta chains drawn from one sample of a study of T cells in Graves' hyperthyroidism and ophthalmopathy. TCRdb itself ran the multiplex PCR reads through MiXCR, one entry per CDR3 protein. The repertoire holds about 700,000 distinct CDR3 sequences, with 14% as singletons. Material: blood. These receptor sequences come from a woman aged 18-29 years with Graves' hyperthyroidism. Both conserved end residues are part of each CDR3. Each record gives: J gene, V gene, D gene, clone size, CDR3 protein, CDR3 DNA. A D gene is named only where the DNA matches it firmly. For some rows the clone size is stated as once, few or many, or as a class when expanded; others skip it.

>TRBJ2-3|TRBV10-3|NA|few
CAIRTGASTDTQYF
TGTGCCATCAGGACCGGAGCTAGCACAGATACGCAGTATTTT
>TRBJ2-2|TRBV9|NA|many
CASRQGGDTGELFF
TGTGCCAGCAGACAGGGTGGGGACACCGGGGAGCTGTTTTTT
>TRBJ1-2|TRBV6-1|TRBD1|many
CASRSDRVGGYTF
TGTGCCAGCAGATCGGACAGGGTGGGTGGCTACACCTTC
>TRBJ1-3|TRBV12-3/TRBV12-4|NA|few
CASSFTGTAGNTIYF
TGTGCCAGCAGCTTTACCGGGACGGCGGGAAACACCATATATTTT
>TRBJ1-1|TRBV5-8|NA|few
CASSLEGNEAFF
TGTGCCAGCAGCTTAGAAGGGAATGAAGCTTTCTTT
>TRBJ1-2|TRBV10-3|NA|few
CAIKEDTNYGYTF
TGTGCCATCAAGGAGGATACCAACTATGGCTACACCTTC
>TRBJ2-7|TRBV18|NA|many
CASSPPFGEQYF
TGTGCCAGCTCACCACCTTTTGGGGAGCAGTACTTC
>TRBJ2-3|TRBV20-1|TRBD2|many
CSARRGTSGRAATDTQYF
TGCAGTGCTAGACGGGGGACTAGCGGGAGGGCCGCCACAGATACGCAGTATTTT
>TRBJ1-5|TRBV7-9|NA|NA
CASSFDYNQPQHF
TGTGCCAGCAGCTTCGACTACAATCAGCCCCAGCATTTT
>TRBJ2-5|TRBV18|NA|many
CASSVGEDETQYF
TGTGCCAGCTCTGTGGGGGAGGATGAGACCCAGTACTTC
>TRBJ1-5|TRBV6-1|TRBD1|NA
CASSAFGTGGSGSNQPQHF
TGTGCCAGCAGTGCTTTCGGGACAGGGGGGTCGGGGAGCAATCAGCCCCAGCATTTT
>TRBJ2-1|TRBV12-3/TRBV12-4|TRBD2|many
CASSSRLAGGKNEQFF
TGTGCCAGCAGTTCTAGACTAGCGGGAGGGAAGAATGAGCAGTTCTTC
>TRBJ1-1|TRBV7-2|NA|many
CASSRTGLRDTEAFF
TGTGCCAGCAGTCGTACCGGCCTTCGGGACACTGAAGCTTTCTTT
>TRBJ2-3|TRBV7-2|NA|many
CASSLQVGTDTQYF
TGTGCCAGCAGCTTACAAGTGGGTACAGATACGCAGTATTTT
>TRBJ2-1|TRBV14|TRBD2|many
CASSPGGLADLYNEQFF
TGTGCCAGCAGCCCAGGGGGACTAGCGGATCTCTACAATGAGCAGTTCTTC
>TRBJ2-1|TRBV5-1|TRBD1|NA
CASSLGTGQYNEQFF
TGCGCCAGCAGCCTAGGGACAGGGCAATACAATGAGCAGTTCTTC
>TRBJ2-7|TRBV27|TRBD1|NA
CASRDRFYEQYF
TGTGCCAGTCGGGACAGATTCTACGAGCAGTACTTC
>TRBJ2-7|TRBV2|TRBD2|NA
CASSEASGINEQYF
TGTGCCAGCAGTGAGGCTAGCGGGATCAACGAGCAGTACTTC
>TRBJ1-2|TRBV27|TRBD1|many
CASSLRTGTYGYTF
TGTGCCAGCAGTTTAAGGACAGGGACGTATGGCTACACCTTC
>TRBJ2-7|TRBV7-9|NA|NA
CASSPKTGLGEQYF
TGTGCCAGCAGCCCAAAGACAGGCCTGGGGGAGCAGTACTTC
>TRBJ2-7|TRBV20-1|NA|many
CSARETAYEQYF
TGCAGTGCCAGGGAAACCGCCTACGAGCAGTACTTC
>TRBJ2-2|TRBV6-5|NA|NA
CASSYSTTPGTGELFF
TGTGCCAGCAGTTACTCGACGACCCCAGGAACCGGGGAGCTGTTTTTT
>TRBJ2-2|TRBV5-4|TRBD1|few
CASSGTVLNTGELFF
TGTGCCAGCAGCGGGACAGTTCTGAACACCGGGGAGCTGTTTTTT
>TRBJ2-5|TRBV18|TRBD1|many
CASSLQTGAETQYF
TGTGCCAGCTCACTACAGACAGGGGCAGAGACCCAGTACTTC
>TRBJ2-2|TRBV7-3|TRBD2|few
CASSLKIGTSTGELFF
TGTGCCAGCAGCTTAAAGATTGGGACTAGCACCGGGGAGCTGTTTTTT
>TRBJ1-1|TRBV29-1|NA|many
CSAQGIVNTEAFF
TGCAGCGCTCAGGGGATAGTGAACACTGAAGCTTTCTTT
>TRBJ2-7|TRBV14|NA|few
CASSHPGVQDYEQYF
TGTGCCAGCAGCCACCCCGGGGTTCAGGACTACGAGCAGTACTTC
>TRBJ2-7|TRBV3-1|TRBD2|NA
CASSPETSGQSYEQYF
TGTGCCAGCAGCCCCGAGACTAGCGGGCAATCCTACGAGCAGTACTTC
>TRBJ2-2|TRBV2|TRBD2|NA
CASSGSAGDTGELFF
TGTGCCAGCAGTGGTTCAGCGGGAGACACCGGGGAGCTGTTTTTT
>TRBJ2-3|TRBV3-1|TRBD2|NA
CAAILAGAPDTQYF
TGTGCCGCCATTCTAGCGGGAGCCCCAGATACGCAGTATTTT
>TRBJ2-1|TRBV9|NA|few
CASSLHEGGSYNEQFF
TGTGCCAGCAGCCTCCACGAAGGGGGCTCCTACAATGAGCAGTTCTTC
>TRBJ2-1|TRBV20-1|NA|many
CSADGTRDEQFF
TGCAGTGCTGACGGGACTCGGGATGAGCAGTTCTTC
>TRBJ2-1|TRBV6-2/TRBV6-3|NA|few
CASIKRPTSSSSYNEQFF
TGTGCCAGCATAAAGCGTCCCACCTCTTCAAGCTCCTACAATGAGCAGTTCTTC
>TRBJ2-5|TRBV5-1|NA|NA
CASSLPAGTQYF
TGCGCCAGCAGTTTGCCAGCTGGGACCCAGTACTTC
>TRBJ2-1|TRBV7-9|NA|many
CASSAPTHSYNEQFF
TGTGCCAGCAGCGCGCCAACTCATTCCTACAATGAGCAGTTCTTC
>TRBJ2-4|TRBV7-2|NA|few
CASTPEGLGIQYF
TGTGCCAGCACCCCGGAGGGCCTGGGCATTCAGTACTTC
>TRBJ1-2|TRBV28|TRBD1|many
CASRPPGQGDGYTF
TGTGCCAGCAGACCACCGGGACAGGGGGATGGCTACACCTTC
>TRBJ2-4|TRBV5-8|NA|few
CASSLGNIAKNIQYF
TGTGCCAGCAGCTTGGGGAATATCGCCAAAAACATTCAGTACTTC
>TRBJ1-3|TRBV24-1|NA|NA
CATSDSGIGNTIYF
TGTGCCACCAGTGATTCGGGAATTGGAAACACCATATATTTT
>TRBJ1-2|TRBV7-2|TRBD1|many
CASSYRDSQGYTF
TGTGCCAGCAGCTACCGGGACAGCCAAGGCTACACCTTC
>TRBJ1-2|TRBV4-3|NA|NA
CASSQGRGRGYTF
TGCGCCAGCAGCCAAGGACGGGGGAGGGGCTACACCTTC
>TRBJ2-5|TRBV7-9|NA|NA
CASSLVEGQETQYF
TGTGCCAGCAGCTTAGTCGAGGGACAAGAGACCCAGTACTTC
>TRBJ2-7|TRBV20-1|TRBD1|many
CSARGRQGAPYEQYF
TGCAGTGCTAGAGGCCGACAGGGGGCCCCCTACGAGCAGTACTTC
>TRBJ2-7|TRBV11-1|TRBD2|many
CASSFGTAGLAGYEQYF
TGTGCCAGCAGCTTTGGGACCGCGGGACTAGCGGGATACGAGCAGTACTTC
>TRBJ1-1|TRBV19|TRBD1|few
CASSIAQGAEAFF
TGTGCCAGTAGTATAGCACAGGGGGCTGAAGCTTTCTTT
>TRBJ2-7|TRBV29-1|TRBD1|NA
CSVRGTETTYEQYF
TGCAGCGTCCGAGGGACAGAGACTACCTACGAGCAGTACTTC
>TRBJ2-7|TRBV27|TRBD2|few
CASSQLAGVVVQYF
TGTGCCAGCAGTCAACTAGCGGGAGTTGTGGTGCAGTACTTC
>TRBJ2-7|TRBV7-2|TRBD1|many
CASSRDRGSYEQYF
TGTGCCAGCAGCCGGGACAGGGGTTCCTACGAGCAGTACTTC